These 32 T cell receptor beta chains were all obtained from the same sample, sequenced in a study of T cell responses to AZD1222 COVID-19 vaccine. The table came from immunoSEQ multiplex PCR; TCRdb's copy has only in-frame clones and leaves some out. The table shows roughly 79,000 clones, with about 72% occurring only once. Source: peripheral blood, taken on day 0 of AZD1222 vaccination. Receptor source: an adult in good health.

The chain links TRBV4-2 to TRBJ1-5; no clear D gene. Deletions cut 4 bases from V and 2 bases from J, with 9 bases between. Per germline, CDR1 LGHNA and CDR2 YNFKEQ. The length of the CDR3 is 14 residues. The CDR3 region has the DNA TGTGCCAGCAGCCTCCCGGGAGGCAATCAGCCCCAGCATTTT. Translating gives CASSLPGGNQPQHF.

This chain connects TRBV5-4 to TRBJ2-3, with 9 positions matching TRBD2. The CDR3 length is 15 residues. The germline V gene has CDR1 SGHNT and CDR2 YYREEE (reference sequence). With V trimmed by 1 base and J by 3 bases, 3 bases remained unmatched. As DNA, the CDR3 is TGTGCCAGCAGCTTGAGACTAGCGGATACAGATACGCAGTATTTT. Its protein product is CASSLRLADTDTQYF.

V usage is TRBV11-2 and J usage is TRBJ2-2; a possible D gene is TRBD2 (5 bases). The V end was cut by 2 bases, the J end by 1 base, with 5 bases between. The CDR3 has 14 residues. Germline V CDR1 and CDR2: SGHAT, FQNNGV. Here the CDR3 reads CASSLRENTGELFF. The CDR3 region has the DNA TGTGCCAGCAGCTTACGGGAGAACACCGGGGAGCTGTTTTTT.

As concerns this clone: At one end the junction does not follow the germline gene, possibly because of a read error. This chain links TRBV18 with TRBJ2-1; 7 positions match TRBD2. The CDR3 is made up of 16 amino acids. The germline CDR1 and CDR2 sequences are KGHSH and LQKENI. The CDR3 bases are TGTGCCAGCTCACCAGAGGGCGGGAGAGTCTACAATGGGCAGTTCTTC. Translated: CASSPEGGRVYNGQFF. The variable domain in full, with the rest retrieved from reference TRBV18 and TRBJ2-1, is NAGVMQNPRHLVRRRGQEARLRCSPMKGHSHVYWYRQLPEEGLKFMVYLQKENIIDESGMPKERFSAEFPKEGPSILRIQQVVRGDSAAYFCASSPEGGRVYNGQFFGPGTRLTVL.

The chain is built from TRBV5-6 and TRBJ2-3, with TRBD2 matching 7 bases. V was pared by 4 bases and J by 6 bases, with 11 bases of the junction left unmatched. Germline CDR1 is SGHDT and CDR2 is YYEEEE. CDR3 length: 15 amino acids. CDR3 in DNA: TGTGCCAGCAGCCCAGGACTATCGGGAGGCGATACGCAGTATTTT. Protein: CASSPGLSGGDTQYF.

The sample holds one count of this clone. The CDR3 DNA sequence: TGTGCCAGCAGCTTGGGGGGCAATGAGCAGTTCTTC. Protein sequence: CASSLGGNEQFF. V is TRBV5-6 and J is TRBJ2-1, with D unresolved. V dropped 0 bases and J dropped 6 bases, with 4 bases sitting between them. Germline lookup yields CDR1 SGHDT and CDR2 YYEEEE. This CDR3 spans 12 amino acids.

V gene TRBV7-9 combines with J gene TRBJ2-6; D uncertain. Germline V gene data show CDR1 as SEHNR and CDR2 as FQNEAQ (reference sequence). Deletions cut 11 bases from V and 0 bases from J, with 8 bases between. This CDR3 comprises 13 residues. The CDR3 DNA sequence: TGTGCCGGGCACCTCTCTGGGGCCAACGTCCTGACTTTC. It specifies CAGHLSGANVLTF. The full variable domain, its missing parts supplied by reference TRBV7-9 and TRBJ2-6, is DTGVSQNPRHKITKRGQNVTFRCDPISEHNRLYWYRQTLGQGPEFLTYFQNEAQLEKSRLLSDRFSAERPKGSFSTLEIQRTEQGDSAMYLCAGHLSGANVLTFGAGSRLTVL.

V gene TRBV5-6 combines with J gene TRBJ1-5; 8 positions match TRBD1. The CDR3 totals 16 residues. The V and J ends lost 0 bases and 3 bases, in that order; junction bases with no gene match: 5. The germline V gene has CDR1 SGHDT and CDR2 YYEEEE. CDR3 nucleotides: TGTGCCAGCAGCTTGGCCGGGACAGGTAACAATCAGCCCCAGCATTTT. Translated: CASSLAGTGNNQPQHF.

The chain has TRBV12-3 or TRBV12-4 and TRBJ1-2, with D uncertain. V was cut by 5 bases and J by 0 bases, with 1 base left in between. The CDR3 length is 11 residues. In DNA form, the CDR3 reads TGTGCCAGCAGTCCTAACTATGGCTACACCTTC. Protein product: CASSPNYGYTF.

The rearrangement uses TRBV7-2 and TRBJ1-2; D ambiguous. The CDR3 consists of 13 residues. Germline-derived CDR1 and CDR2 are SGHTA and FQGNSA. The ends were cut back, 5 bases at V and 3 bases at J, with 10 bases in the middle. The CDR3 DNA is TGTGCCAGCAGCAGCAACAGCTACTATGGCTACACCTTC. Amino acid sequence: CASSSNSYYGYTF.

The chain couples TRBV6-5 to TRBJ2-7; D is perhaps TRBD2 (6 bases). Germline CDR1 and CDR2: MNHEY and SVGAGI. This CDR3 is built from 13 residues. Trimming took 6 bases from V and 3 from J, leaving 12 bases between them. CDR3 DNA sequence: TGTGCCAGCAGCGCGGGACTTAGCTACGAGCAGTACTTC. Amino acid sequence: CASSAGLSYEQYF.

This clone has more than one count but fewer than ten. CDR3 DNA sequence: TGCGCCAGCAGCTTGGATGGTGGAGGTTCAGATACGCAGTATTTT. Its translation: CASSLDGGGSDTQYF. The chain combines TRBV5-1 with TRBJ2-3, with a tentative D call TRBD2 (5 bases). With 0 bases removed from V and 4 bases from J, the gap between germline ends came to 12 bases. CDR3 length equals 15 residues. CDR1 and CDR2 from the germline V gene are SGHRS and YFSETQ.

The V and J genes are TRBV2 and TRBJ1-1; TRBD1 agrees at 8 bases. V lost 3 bases to trimming and J lost 3 bases; unmatched junction nucleotides: 3. Looked up from germline, CDR1 is SNHLY and CDR2 is FYNNEI. The CDR3 has 14 residues. CDR3 amino acids: CASSDRGRDTEAFF. DNA of the CDR3: TGTGCCAGCAGTGACAGGGGGCGCGACACTGAAGCTTTCTTT.

The chain couples TRBV2 to TRBJ2-1, with 9 bases matching TRBD2. Germline-derived CDR1 and CDR2 are SNHLY and FYNNEI. Unmatched junction bases numbered 6, after V lost 8 bases and J lost 4 bases. The CDR3 loop spans 14 amino acids. CDR3 in amino acids: CASLGTSRYNEQFF. The CDR3 nucleotides read TGTGCCAGCCTCGGGACTAGCAGGTACAATGAGCAGTTCTTC. Using reference TRBV2 and TRBJ2-1 for the parts outside the CDR3, the full variable domain is EPEVTQTPSHQVTQMGQEVILRCVPISNHLYFYWYRQILGQKVEFLVSFYNNEISEKSEIFDDQFSVERPDGSNFTLKIRSTKLEDSAMYFCASLGTSRYNEQFFGPGTRLTVL.

CDR3 in amino acids: CASSQPRGRSSKGWGYTF. CDR3 in DNA: TGCGCCAGCAGTCAGCCCAGGGGGAGGTCTAGCAAGGGTTGGGGCTACACCTTC. The rearrangement links TRBV23-1 to TRBJ1-2, with 7 positions matching TRBD1. TRBV23-1 is labeled an ORF, and its function is uncertain. CDR3 length: 18 residues. Trimming took 3 bases from V and 8 from J; bases not matched to a gene: 21.

This chain links TRBV5-1 with TRBJ1-4; 7 bases line up with TRBD1. The CDR3 sequence is 14 residues long. V shed 3 bases and J 4 bases; nucleotides not matched to a gene: 3. CDR1 is SGHRS and CDR2 is YFSETQ in the germline V gene. The CDR3 nucleotides read TGCGCCAGCAGCTCGGGACAGATTAATGAAAAACTGTTTTTT. As protein: CASSSGQINEKLFF.

This clone was detected once. The chain is built from TRBV18 and TRBJ2-7; 10 positions match TRBD1. The CDR3 is made up of 15 amino acids. Germline loops: CDR1 KGHSH, CDR2 LQKENI. V shed 2 bases and J 6 bases; nucleotides not matched to a gene: 7. The CDR3 bases are TGTGCCAGCTCACCATACGGGACAGGGGTGGTCGAGCAGTACTTC. It encodes CASSPYGTGVVEQYF.

There are a few counts of this clone. The J gene is TRBJ1-1, the V gene TRBV7-2, with D unclear. V was clipped by 0 bases and J by 8 bases, with 13 bases between them. This CDR3 is 14 amino acids long. Germline V lookup: CDR1 SGHTA, CDR2 FQGNSA. CDR3 nucleotides: TGTGCCAGCAGCTTAGCGGGAGAGAGTACAGAAGCTTTCTTT. The encoded protein is CASSLAGESTEAFF.

This chain connects TRBV19 to TRBJ1-2, with unresolved D. The CDR3 runs to 13 residues. The V and J ends lost 7 bases and 0 bases respectively, with 9 bases between them. Germline V CDR1 and CDR2: LNHDA, SQIVND (reference sequence). Here the CDR3 reads CASMKGTNYGYTF. The CDR3 nucleotides read TGTGCCAGTATGAAAGGGACTAACTATGGCTACACCTTC.

The J gene is TRBJ2-3, the V gene TRBV7-2, with TRBD2 identical over 12 bases. V lost 3 bases and J lost 4; bases outside the gene matches: 5. This CDR3 spans 16 amino acids. Germline loops: CDR1 SGHTA, CDR2 FQGNSA. The CDR3 spells CASSLRLAGVADTQYF. The CDR3 nucleotides are TGTGCCAGCAGCTTGCGACTAGCGGGAGTCGCAGATACGCAGTATTTT.

Of note for this clone: Other DNA sequences from this sample encode an identical CDR3 as well. The chain links TRBV7-9 to TRBJ2-2; unclear D gene. In germline, CDR1 is SEHNR, CDR2 FQNEAQ (reference sequence). The CDR3 is 15 residues long. V was clipped by 2 bases and J by 1 base, with 8 bases between them. The CDR3 reads CASSLSPVNTGELFF. The CDR3 coding sequence is TGTGCCAGCAGCTTATCTCCAGTGAACACCGGGGAGCTGTTTTTT. The variable domain in full, completed from reference TRBV7-9 and TRBJ2-2, reads DTGVSQNPRHKITKRGQNVTFRCDPISEHNRLYWYRQTLGQGPEFLTYFQNEAQLEKSRLLSDRFSAERPKGSFSTLEIQRTEQGDSAMYLCASSLSPVNTGELFFGEGSRLTVL.

The chain is built from TRBV2 and TRBJ1-5; D might be TRBD1 (5 bases). The CDR3 loop spans 13 amino acids. The germline V gene encodes CDR1 SNHLY and CDR2 FYNNEI. V was shortened by 3 bases and J by 7 bases, with 10 bases between the two germline ends. The CDR3 DNA sequence: TGTGCCAGCAGTGATGCAGGGTACCAGCCCCAGCATTTT. Its protein is CASSDAGYQPQHF.

The CDR3 sequence: CASSSRQGDQPQHF. The CDR3 DNA reads as TGTGCCAGTAGTTCCCGACAGGGGGATCAGCCCCAGCATTTT. J is TRBJ1-5 and V is TRBV19, with TRBD1 identical over 9 bases. The CDR3 extends over 14 amino acids. The ends lost 5 bases at V and 5 bases at J; junction bases unmatched: 4. CDR1 is LNHDA and CDR2 is SQIVND in the germline V gene (reference sequence).

The V call is TRBV10-1, the J call TRBJ1-5, with D possibly matching TRBD1 (6 bases). This CDR3 contains 14 residues. Germline CDR1 and CDR2: WNHNN and SYGVQD (reference sequence). V lost 10 bases to trimming and J lost 0 bases, with 13 bases between them. CDR3 region: CATIRGYSNQPQHF. Written as DNA, the CDR3 is TGCGCCACCATTAGGGGGTATAGCAATCAGCCCCAGCATTTT.

The genes are TRBV24-1 and TRBJ2-5; D might be TRBD2 (6 bases). Deletions cut 2 bases from V and 5 bases from J, with 14 bases between. Per germline, CDR1 KGHDR and CDR2 SFDVKD. CDR3 length equals 15 residues. CDR3 region: CATSDWDFGRETQYF. CDR3 nucleotide sequence: TGTGCCACCAGTGATTGGGATTTTGGGAGGGAGACCCAGTACTTC.

The rearrangement links TRBV6-5 to TRBJ2-7; maybe TRBD2 (7 bases). This CDR3 region has 16 residues. Germline V CDR1 and CDR2: MNHEY, SVGAGI. V was pared by 3 bases and J by 5 bases, with 20 bases between. The DNA of the CDR3 is TGTGCCAGCAGTTATTTGGGGAGGGGGGGTTACCACGAGCAGTACTTC. Residues: CASSYLGRGGYHEQYF.

The chain recombines TRBV10-3 with TRBJ1-1, with 7 bases lining up with TRBD1. Germline CDR1 and CDR2: ENHRY and SYGVKD. Trimming at V came to 3 bases and at J to 4 bases, leaving 5 bases not matched to a gene. This CDR3 contains 14 residues. The CDR3 DNA reads as TGTGCCATCAGTGATCAGGGGGGGTTCACTGAAGCTTTCTTT. Residues: CAISDQGGFTEAFF.

The J gene is TRBJ2-1, the V gene TRBV28; 11 bases match TRBD2. Germline V gene lookup returns CDR1 MDHEN and CDR2 SYDVKM. V trimming: 9 bases; J trimming: 7 bases; junction bases outside the gene matches: 11. CDR3 size: 15 residues. The CDR3 DNA reads TGTGCCAGGGAATCTAGCGGGAGGATGAGGAATGAGCAGTTCTTC. Its translation: CARESSGRMRNEQFF.

V gene TRBV7-9 combines with J gene TRBJ2-3; a possible D gene is TRBD2 (5 bases). CDR1 SEHNR and CDR2 FQNEAQ come from the germline V gene (reference sequence). The V end was cut by 5 bases, the J end by 0 bases, with 12 bases between. This CDR3 region has 15 residues. CDR3 loop: CASSPALGSTDTQYF. CDR3 coding DNA: TGTGCCAGCAGCCCGGCACTAGGGAGCACAGATACGCAGTATTTT.

The gene calls are TRBV7-6 and TRBJ2-7; no firm D call. The germline V gene encodes CDR1 SGHVS and CDR2 FNYEAQ. The CDR3 is made up of 12 amino acids. Trimming shortened V by 1 base and J by 7 bases, and 8 bases separated the two germline ends. The CDR3 DNA sequence: TGTGCCAGCAGCTTAGGGTCCAGGGAGCAGTACTTC. Translated, it gives CASSLGSREQYF.

The J gene is TRBJ2-7, the V gene TRBV11-2, with unresolved D. V was cut by 4 bases and J by 6 bases, with 19 bases left in between. This CDR3 has 15 residues. Germline V gives CDR1 SGHAT, CDR2 FQNNGV. CDR3 residues: CASSSLTIVPVEQYF. DNA of the CDR3: TGTGCCAGCAGCTCCCTCACTATCGTTCCCGTCGAGCAGTACTTC.

The V and J genes are TRBV6-5 and TRBJ1-5, with D hard to call. Germline assignment: CDR1 MNHEY and CDR2 SVGAGI. V lost 8 bases, J lost 0 bases, and 14 bases lay in between. This CDR3 is built from 15 residues. In nucleotides, the CDR3 is TGTGCCAGCGAAAGGGCCCTTAGTAGCAATCAGCCCCAGCATTTT. Amino acid sequence: CASERALSSNQPQHF.